The T cell receptor (beta chain) under discussion was sequenced for a study of radiation and T cells in renal cell carcinoma. J was trimmed by 6 bases and V by 1 base; bases with no gene match: 14. CDR3 size: 17 residues. Germline loops: CDR1 SGHRS, CDR2 YFSETQ. Sequenced by immunoSEQ multiplex PCR; TCRdb stores in-frame clones only, minus some. The sample shows around 120,000 clones, 75% to 85% of them seen only once. Indicated time point: blood 2 weeks post-SBRT. Treatment noted: 15 Gy SBRT to primary tumor, nephrectomy 4 weeks later. The sequences come from blood, collected from a patient whose treatment included radiotherapy and nephrectomy. The V and J genes are TRBV5-1 and TRBJ2-7; TRBD1 matches at 9 bases. This sequence was found in a woman aged 55-69 years with renal cell carcinoma. CDR3 amino acids: CASSLIPVETGGAEQYF. The CDR3 region has the DNA TGCGCCAGCAGCTTGATACCCGTAGAAACAGGGGGCGCCGAGCAGTACTTC. Full variable domain (remainder filled in from reference TRBV5-1 and TRBJ2-7): KAGVTQTPRYLIKTRGQQVTLSCSPISGHRSVSWYQQTPGQGLQFLFEYFSETQRNKGNFPGRFSGRQFSNSRSEMNVSTLELGDSALYLCASSLIPVETGGAEQYFGPGTRLTVT.